This T cell receptor (beta chain) was retrieved from a study of T-cell reconstitution after alpha-beta-depleted transplantation in children. There are 13 residues in the CDR3. The germline V gene has CDR1 MDHEN and CDR2 SYDVKM. V was shortened by 3 bases and J by 5 bases, with 10 bases between the two germline ends. Unique molecular identifiers were used in preparing the TCRbeta library. From the PCR reads, TCRdb called clonotypes with MiXCR, one entry per CDR3 protein. The data show 200,000 to 250,000 distinct CDR3 sequences, with more than 20% seen just once and under 5.5% held by the top ten. Overall study results and limits: Several hundred expanded graft clones reportedly were the source of alpha-beta T cells about two months after transplant. Some patients owed their high day-60 TCRbeta diversity to surviving recipient T cells and thymic progenitors. T-cell counts and diversity at one year post-transplant came mainly from newly produced T cells.

This clonotype was found a few times. The antigen is unknown. This sample comprised PBMCs, mostly from graft donor cells, obtained 360 days after TCRalphabeta/CD19-depleted stem cell transplant. The V and J genes are TRBV28 and TRBJ1-1; D uncertain. The sequence was collected from a female patient aged 2-9 years who had a stem cell transplant for congenital amegakaryocytic thrombocytopenia, so the T cells may come from the graft donor. The CDR3 DNA sequence: TGTGCCAGCAGTTTTGAGGGTCGTACTGAAGCTTTCTTT. This gives the protein CASSFEGRTEAFF.